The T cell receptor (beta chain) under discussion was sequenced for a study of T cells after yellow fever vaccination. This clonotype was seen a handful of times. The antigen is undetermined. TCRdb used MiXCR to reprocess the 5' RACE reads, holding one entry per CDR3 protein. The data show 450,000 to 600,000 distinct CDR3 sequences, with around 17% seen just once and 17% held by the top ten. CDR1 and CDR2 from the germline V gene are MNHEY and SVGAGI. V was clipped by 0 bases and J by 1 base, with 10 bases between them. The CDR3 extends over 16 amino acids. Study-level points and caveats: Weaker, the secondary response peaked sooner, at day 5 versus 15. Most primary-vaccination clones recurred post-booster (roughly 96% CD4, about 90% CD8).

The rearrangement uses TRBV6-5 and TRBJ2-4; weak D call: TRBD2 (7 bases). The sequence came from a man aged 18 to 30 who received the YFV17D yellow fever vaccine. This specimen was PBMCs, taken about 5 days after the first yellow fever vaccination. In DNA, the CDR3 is TGTGCCAGCAGTTACTCGGGGGGGGCGGCCAAAAACATTCAGTACTTC. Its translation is CASSYSGGAAKNIQYF.